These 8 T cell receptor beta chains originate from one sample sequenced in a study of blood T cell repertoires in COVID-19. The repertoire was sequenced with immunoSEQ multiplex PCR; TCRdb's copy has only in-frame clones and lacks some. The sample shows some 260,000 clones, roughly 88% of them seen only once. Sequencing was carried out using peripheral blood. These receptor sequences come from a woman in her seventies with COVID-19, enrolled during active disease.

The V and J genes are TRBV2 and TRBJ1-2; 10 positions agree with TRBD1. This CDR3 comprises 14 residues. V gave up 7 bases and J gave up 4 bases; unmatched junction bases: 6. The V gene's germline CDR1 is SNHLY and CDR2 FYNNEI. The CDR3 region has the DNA TGTGCCAGCACCCAGGGACAGGGGAGCTATGGCTACACCTTC. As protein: CASTQGQGSYGYTF. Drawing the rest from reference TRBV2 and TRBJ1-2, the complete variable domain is EPEVTQTPSHQVTQMGQEVILRCVPISNHLYFYWYRQILGQKVEFLVSFYNNEISEKSEIFDDQFSVERPDGSNFTLKIRSTKLEDSAMYFCASTQGQGSYGYTFGSGTRLTVV.

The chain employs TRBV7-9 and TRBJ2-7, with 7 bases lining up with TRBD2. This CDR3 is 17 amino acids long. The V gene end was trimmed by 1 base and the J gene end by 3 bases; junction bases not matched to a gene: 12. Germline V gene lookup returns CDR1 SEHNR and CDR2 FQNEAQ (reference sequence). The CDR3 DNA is TGTGCCAGCAGCTTAGGGGGGACTATCCGGACGGGCTACGAGCAGTACTTC. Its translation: CASSLGGTIRTGYEQYF.

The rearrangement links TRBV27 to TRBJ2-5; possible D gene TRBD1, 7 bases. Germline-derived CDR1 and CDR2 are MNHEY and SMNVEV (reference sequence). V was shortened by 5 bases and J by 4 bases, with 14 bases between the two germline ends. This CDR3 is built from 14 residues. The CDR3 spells CASSPNRGGETQYF. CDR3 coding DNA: TGTGCCAGCAGTCCCAACAGGGGAGGAGAGACCCAGTACTTC.

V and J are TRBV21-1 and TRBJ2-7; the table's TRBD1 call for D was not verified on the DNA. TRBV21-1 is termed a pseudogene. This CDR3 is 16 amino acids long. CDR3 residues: CASSKKGAQVLYEQYF. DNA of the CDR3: TGTGCCAGCAGCAAAAAGGGGGCGCAGGTCCTTTACGAGCAGTACTTC.

The CDR3 region is CASRIAGLSYEQYF. CDR3 in DNA: TGTGCCAGCAGAATAGCGGGGTTATCCTACGAGCAGTACTTC. The chain uses TRBV28 and TRBJ2-7, with 8 bases that match TRBD2. The CDR3 is 14 residues long. The trim removed 6 bases at V and 1 base at J, leaving 5 bases unmatched. From germline, CDR1 is MDHEN and CDR2 SYDVKM. Full variable domain (outside the CDR3, taken from reference TRBV28 and TRBJ2-7): DVKVTQSSRYLVKRTGEKVFLECVQDMDHENMFWYRQDPGLGLRLIYFSYDVKMKEKGDIPEGYSVSREKKERFSLILESASTNQTSMYLCASRIAGLSYEQYFGPGTRLTVT.

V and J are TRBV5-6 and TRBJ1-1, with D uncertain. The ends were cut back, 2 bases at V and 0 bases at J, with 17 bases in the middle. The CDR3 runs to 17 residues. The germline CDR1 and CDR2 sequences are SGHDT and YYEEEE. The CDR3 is CASSLIRFVGMNTEAFF. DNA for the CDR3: TGTGCCAGCAGCTTAATCAGGTTTGTCGGGATGAACACTGAAGCTTTCTTT.

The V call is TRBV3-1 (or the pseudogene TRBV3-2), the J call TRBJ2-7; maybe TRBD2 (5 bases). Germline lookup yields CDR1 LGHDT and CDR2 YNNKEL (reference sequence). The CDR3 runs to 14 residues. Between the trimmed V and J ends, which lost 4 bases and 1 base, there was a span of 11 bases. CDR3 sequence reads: CASSPRGASYEQYF. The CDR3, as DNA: TGTGCCAGCAGCCCCCGGGGAGCGTCCTACGAGCAGTACTTC.

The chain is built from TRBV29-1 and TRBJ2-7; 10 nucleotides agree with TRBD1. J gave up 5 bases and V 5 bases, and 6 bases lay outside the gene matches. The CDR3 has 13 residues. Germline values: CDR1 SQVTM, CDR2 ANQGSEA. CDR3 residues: CSVYRDRGNEQYF. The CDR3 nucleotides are TGCAGCGTTTATCGGGACAGGGGCAACGAGCAGTACTTC.